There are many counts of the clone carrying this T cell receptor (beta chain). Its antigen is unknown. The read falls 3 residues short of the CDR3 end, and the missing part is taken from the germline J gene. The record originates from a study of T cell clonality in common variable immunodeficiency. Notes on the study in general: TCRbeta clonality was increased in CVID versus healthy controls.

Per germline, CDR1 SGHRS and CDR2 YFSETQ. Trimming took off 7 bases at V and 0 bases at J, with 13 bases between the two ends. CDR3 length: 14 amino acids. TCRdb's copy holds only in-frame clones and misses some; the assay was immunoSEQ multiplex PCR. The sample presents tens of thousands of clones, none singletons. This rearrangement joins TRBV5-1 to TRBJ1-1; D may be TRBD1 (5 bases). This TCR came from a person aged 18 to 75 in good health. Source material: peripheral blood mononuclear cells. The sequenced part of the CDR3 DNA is TGCGCCAGCGCGATTGGAGGGGTGAACACTGAA. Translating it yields CASAIGGVNTE. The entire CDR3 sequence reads CASAIGGVNTEAFF.